These 20 T cell receptor beta chains were all obtained from the same sample, sequenced in a study of Ad26.COV2.S vaccination and SARS-CoV-2 variants. Using immunoSEQ multiplex PCR, the repertoire was profiled, and TCRdb retains in-frame clones only, with some absent. The sample shows just over 350,000 clones, about 90% of them seen only once. The sample consisted of peripheral blood, taken after recovery from COVID-19. Receptors were obtained from a human donor who had recovered from COVID-19.

The chain carries TRBV6-5 and TRBJ1-2; TRBD1 agrees at 7 bases. The CDR3 length is 13 residues. Trimming removed 5 bases from V and 7 bases from J; junction bases left unmatched: 7. Germline loops: CDR1 MNHEY, CDR2 SVGAGI. The CDR3 protein is CASSTDRAGGYTF. DNA of the CDR3: TGTGCCAGCAGTACCGACAGGGCGGGTGGCTACACCTTC.

This rearrangement joins TRBV5-6 to TRBJ2-2; the match to TRBD1 covers 8 bases. CDR3 size: 17 residues. V was clipped by 4 bases and J by 1 base; unmatched bases: 9. Germline V gene sequence: CDR1 SGHDT, CDR2 YYEEEE. Here the CDR3 DNA reads TGTGCCAGCAGCCTACAGGGGGTGTCGCTGAACACCGGGGAGCTGTTTTTT. This translates into CASSLQGVSLNTGELFF.

V gene TRBV5-1 combines with J gene TRBJ1-6; D not certain. The CDR3 has 14 residues. Germline CDR1 reads SGHRS; CDR2 reads YFSETQ. V was cut by 4 bases and J by 13 bases, with 18 bases left in between. The CDR3 loop reads CASSAGSAVMPLHF. DNA of the CDR3: TGCGCCAGCAGCGCGGGGTCCGCAGTAATGCCCCTCCACTTT. Looking up the rest from reference TRBV5-1 and TRBJ1-6 gives the full variable domain: KAGVTQTPRYLIKTRGQQVTLSCSPISGHRSVSWYQQTPGQGLQFLFEYFSETQRNKGNFPGRFSGRQFSNSRSEMNVSTLELGDSALYLCASSAGSAVMPLHFGNGTRLTVT.

This chain connects TRBV10-3 to TRBJ1-6; D is unresolved. The CDR3 contains 17 residues. Trimming removed 5 bases from V and 9 bases from J, with 23 bases in between. Germline CDR1 and CDR2: ENHRY and SYGVKD. CDR3 DNA: TGTGCCATCAGTCGAGGCTCGCCGAAACTGGATACTTCACCCCTCCACTTT. It translates to CAISRGSPKLDTSPLHF.

The chain links TRBV19 to TRBJ1-1, with 7 bases identical to TRBD1. The CDR3 totals 15 residues. J gave up 7 bases and V 8 bases, and 16 bases lay outside the gene matches. Per the germline V gene, CDR1 is LNHDA and CDR2 is SQIVND (reference sequence). CDR3 loop: CASEGRGTATIEAFF. The CDR3 DNA follows: TGTGCCAGTGAGGGGAGAGGGACAGCTACTATTGAAGCTTTCTTT.

V is TRBV6-2 or TRBV6-3 and J is TRBJ1-2; 8 nucleotides line up with TRBD1. Germline lookup yields CDR1 MNHEY and CDR2 SVGEGT. The CDR3 contains 15 residues. The trim removed 3 bases at V and 3 bases at J, leaving 6 bases unmatched. CDR3 amino acids: CASSYPGQEYYGYTF. CDR3 sequence (DNA): TGTGCCAGCAGTTATCCGGGACAGGAGTACTATGGCTACACCTTC.

This clone was seen just once. The gene calls are TRBV9 and TRBJ2-3; possible D gene TRBD2, 6 bases. This CDR3 is 17 amino acids long. The ends were cut back, 3 bases at V and 0 bases at J, with 17 bases in the middle. CDR1 is SGDLS, CDR2 YYNGEE, per germline. This CDR3 reads CASSGGGSYTSTDTQYF. CDR3 DNA sequence: TGTGCCAGCAGCGGGGGAGGCAGTTATACTAGCACAGATACGCAGTATTTT. Variable domain in full (rest from reference TRBV9 and TRBJ2-3): DSGVTQTPKHLITATGQRVTLRCSPRSGDLSVYWYQQSLDQGLQFLIQYYNGEERAKGNILERFSAQQFPDLHSELNLSSLELGDSALYFCASSGGGSYTSTDTQYFGPGTRLTVL.

This clone was detected once. The V gene is TRBV7-8, the J gene TRBJ2-1; 13 bases map to TRBD2. The J segment lost 4 bases and the V segment lost 5 bases, leaving 8 bases of the junction unmatched. Germline lookup yields CDR1 SGHVS and CDR2 FQNEAQ. This CDR3 spans 17 amino acids. CDR3 sequence reads: CASSRTSGGIRYNEQFF. CDR3 DNA: TGTGCCAGCAGCCGGACTAGCGGGGGCATCAGGTACAATGAGCAGTTCTTC.

The chain couples TRBV3-1 (or the pseudogene TRBV3-2) to TRBJ2-1, with D hard to call. V gave up 4 bases and J gave up 0 bases, with 13 bases separating them. The CDR3 has 16 residues. The V gene's germline CDR1 is LGHDT and CDR2 YNNKEL (reference sequence). CDR3 bases: TGTGCCAGCAGCCGCCAGAGGACGGTCTCCTACAATGAGCAGTTCTTC. Translated: CASSRQRTVSYNEQFF.

The CDR3 region has the DNA TGTGCCATCCACCGCGGACAGGGGGGAACTGAAGCTTTCTTT. Translation gives CAIHRGQGGTEAFF. V gene TRBV10-3 combines with J gene TRBJ1-1; 10 bases map to TRBD1. Looked up from germline, CDR1 is ENHRY and CDR2 is SYGVKD. CDR3 length: 14 amino acids. Trimming removed 8 bases from V and 5 bases from J; junction bases left unmatched: 8.

The genes are TRBV5-4 and TRBJ1-1; TRBD1 aligns across 9 bases. The CDR3 consists of 14 residues. The junction had 6 bases not matched to a gene; V was cut back by 5 bases and J by 4 bases. Germline CDR1 is SGHNT and CDR2 is YYREEE (reference sequence). CDR3 amino acids: CASSNTGGGTEAFF. The DNA for the CDR3 is TGTGCCAGCAGTAATACAGGGGGCGGCACTGAAGCTTTCTTT.

The chain carries TRBV7-9 and TRBJ1-1, with 7 bases identical to TRBD1. V lost 0 bases, J lost 6 bases, and 10 bases stayed unmatched. This CDR3 region has 16 residues. Germline lookup yields CDR1 SEHNR and CDR2 FQNEAQ (reference sequence). The CDR3 reads CASSLAPQGSRAEAFF. The CDR3 DNA is TGTGCCAGCAGCTTAGCTCCACAGGGGAGCCGGGCTGAAGCTTTCTTT.

The chain uses TRBV12-5 and TRBJ2-5, with a weak D call TRBD2 (5 bases). This CDR3 comprises 16 residues. V shed 6 bases and J shed 0 bases, with 17 bases lying between them. Germline CDR1 LGHNT, CDR2 FRNRAP. DNA of the CDR3: TGTGCTAGTGGCCTCACGAACGGGGTCAACCAAGAGACCCAGTACTTC. Translation gives CASGLTNGVNQETQYF.

V gene TRBV13 combines with J gene TRBJ2-5; no reliable D call. Germline V CDR1 and CDR2: PRHDT, FYEKMQ (reference sequence). This CDR3 is 16 amino acids long. Deletions cut 3 bases from V and 4 bases from J, with 18 bases between. The CDR3 region is CASSFRAVLSPETQYF. The CDR3 DNA reads as TGTGCCAGCAGCTTTCGGGCAGTGCTTTCCCCAGAGACCCAGTACTTC.

This chain joins TRBV10-2 and TRBJ2-7; TRBD1 agrees at 8 bases. In germline, CDR1 is WSHSY, CDR2 SAAADI. The CDR3 totals 18 residues. Trimming removed 2 bases from V and 1 base from J; junction bases left unmatched: 13. The CDR3 is CASSEPSAPGQGSYEQYF. The DNA for the CDR3 is TGCGCCAGCAGTGAGCCTTCTGCCCCAGGACAGGGATCCTACGAGCAGTACTTC.

In DNA form, the CDR3 reads TGCGCCAGCAGCCAAGATACGGGCGCGATTTATGGCTACACCTTC. Translated, it gives CASSQDTGAIYGYTF. This chain joins TRBV4-1 and TRBJ1-2, with D unresolved. This CDR3 is 15 amino acids long. V gave up 0 bases and J gave up 5 bases, with 13 bases separating them. Germline CDR1 MGHRA, CDR2 YSYEKL.

V usage is TRBV2 and J usage is TRBJ1-5, with D unclear. Germline V lookup: CDR1 SNHLY, CDR2 FYNNEI. The CDR3 covers 13 residues. Between the trimmed V and J ends, which lost 6 bases and 5 bases, there was a span of 11 bases. The DNA of the CDR3 is TGTGCCAGCAGCGAGGGATTCGATCAGCCCCAGCATTTT. Protein product: CASSEGFDQPQHF.

The rearrangement joins TRBV27 to TRBJ1-5; D not resolved. CDR1 and CDR2 from the germline V gene are MNHEY and SMNVEV (reference sequence). The CDR3 contains 11 residues. V was shortened by 5 bases and J by 5 bases, with 4 bases between the two germline ends. CDR3 protein: CASSPHQPQHF. The DNA of the CDR3 is TGTGCCAGCAGTCCACATCAGCCCCAGCATTTT.

The chain employs TRBV6-2 or TRBV6-3 and TRBJ1-2; maybe TRBD1 (5 bases). CDR3 length: 13 residues. Germline assignment: CDR1 MNHEY and CDR2 SVGEGT. The germline V and J ends were trimmed by 4 bases and 1 base, with 7 bases remaining between them. CDR3 amino acids: CASSWGSNYGYTF. CDR3 DNA sequence: TGTGCCAGCAGTTGGGGCAGTAACTATGGCTACACCTTC.

The V call is TRBV5-1, the J call TRBJ2-3; 9 nucleotides line up with TRBD1. The CDR3 loop spans 15 amino acids. Germline CDR1 is SGHRS and CDR2 is YFSETQ. V shed 4 bases, J shed 1 base, and the junction held 4 bases outside the gene matches. CDR3 nucleotides: TGCGCCAGCAGCGGAACAGGGGGCCGCACAGATACGCAGTATTTT. This translates into CASSGTGGRTDTQYF.